This T cell receptor beta chain was sequenced for a study of cytotoxic CD8 clonotypes in ibrutinib-treated CLL. Findings and caveats of the study: Contraction or stability on treatment characterized the public clonotypes, which were uncommon.

The table came from immunoSEQ multiplex PCR; TCRdb's copy has only in-frame clones and leaves some out. The table shows around 250,000 clones, with 70% occurring only once. On this clone itself: Its cognate antigen is unknown.

V lost 3 bases to trimming and J lost 5 bases; unmatched junction nucleotides: 12. Per germline, CDR1 MGHRA and CDR2 YSYEKL. The CDR3 is 17 residues long. This chain connects TRBV4-1 to TRBJ2-2; the match to TRBD2 covers 7 bases. Sample: PBMCs, taken after 24 months of ibrutinib treatment. The TCR was taken from a human donor with chronic lymphocytic leukemia. The CDR3 nucleotides read TGCGCCAGCAGCCACCCTGGGGGAGGGATTGGGACCGGGGAGCTGTTTTTT. Its protein product is CASSHPGGGIGTGELFF.